This T cell receptor beta chain is from a study of shared clonotypes between healthy human individuals. Positively selected for CCR7, the CD45RO-negative cells used as naive CD8 cells excluded terminally differentiated effector memory CD45RA+ cells. Study-level findings and limits: Sampling involved blood alone; tissue repertoires likely differ. Clonotype sharing among donors was thought likely to change with sequencing depth.

The CDR3 contains 16 residues. CDR1 is LGHNA and CDR2 is YNFKEQ in the germline V gene. Trimming took 3 bases from V and 0 from J; bases not matched to a gene: 6. With respect to this clone: Antigen: not known.

Measured with immunoSEQ multiplex PCR; TCRdb has only the in-frame clones, and not every one. Among 2 million or so clones listed, about 94% were seen once. The rearrangement joins TRBV4-2 to TRBJ2-3; 7 positions match TRBD2. The receptor's source is a man in his late teens or twenties in good health. The specimen was naive CD8+ T cells sorted from blood. CDR3 bases: TGTGCCAGCAGCCAGAGAGAAGCGGGAAGCACAGATACGCAGTATTTT. Translating gives CASSQREAGSTDTQYF.